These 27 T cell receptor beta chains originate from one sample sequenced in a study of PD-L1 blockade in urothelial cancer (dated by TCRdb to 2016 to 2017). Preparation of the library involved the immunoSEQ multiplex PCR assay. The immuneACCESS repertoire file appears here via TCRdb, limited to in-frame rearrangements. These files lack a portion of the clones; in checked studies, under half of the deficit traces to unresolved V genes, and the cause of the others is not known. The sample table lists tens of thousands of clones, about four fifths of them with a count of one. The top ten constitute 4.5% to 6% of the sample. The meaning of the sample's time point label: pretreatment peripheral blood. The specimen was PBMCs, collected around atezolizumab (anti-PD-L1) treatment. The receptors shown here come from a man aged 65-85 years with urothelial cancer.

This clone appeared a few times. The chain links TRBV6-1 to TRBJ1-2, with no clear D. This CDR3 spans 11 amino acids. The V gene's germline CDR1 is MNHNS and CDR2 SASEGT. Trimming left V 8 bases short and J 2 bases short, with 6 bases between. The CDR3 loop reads CASLRNYGYTF. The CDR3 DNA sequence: TGTGCCAGCCTCCGGAACTATGGCTACACCTTC.

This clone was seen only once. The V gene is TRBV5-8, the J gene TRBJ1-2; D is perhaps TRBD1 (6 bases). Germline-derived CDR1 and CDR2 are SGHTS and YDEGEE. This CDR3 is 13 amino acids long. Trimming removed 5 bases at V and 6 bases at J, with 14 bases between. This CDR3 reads CASRPTGYHGYTF. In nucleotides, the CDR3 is TGTGCCAGCAGACCTACAGGGTACCATGGCTACACCTTC. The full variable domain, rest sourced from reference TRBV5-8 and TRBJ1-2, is EAGVTQSPTHLIKTRGQQATLRCSPISGHTSVYWYQQALGLGLQFLLWYDEGEERNRGNFPPRFSGRQFPNYSSELNVNALELEDSALYLCASRPTGYHGYTFGSGTRLTVV.

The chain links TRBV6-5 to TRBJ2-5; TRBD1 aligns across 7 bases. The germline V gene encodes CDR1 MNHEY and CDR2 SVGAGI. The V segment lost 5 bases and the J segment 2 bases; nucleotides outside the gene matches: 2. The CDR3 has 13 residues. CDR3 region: CASSAQGQETQYF. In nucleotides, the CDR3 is TGTGCCAGCAGTGCACAGGGGCAAGAGACCCAGTACTTC.

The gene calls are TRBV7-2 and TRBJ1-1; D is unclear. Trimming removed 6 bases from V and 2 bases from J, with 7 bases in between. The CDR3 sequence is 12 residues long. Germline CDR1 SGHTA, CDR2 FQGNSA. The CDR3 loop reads CASRVRNTEAFF. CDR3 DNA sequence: TGTGCCAGCAGAGTGAGAAACACTGAAGCTTTCTTT.

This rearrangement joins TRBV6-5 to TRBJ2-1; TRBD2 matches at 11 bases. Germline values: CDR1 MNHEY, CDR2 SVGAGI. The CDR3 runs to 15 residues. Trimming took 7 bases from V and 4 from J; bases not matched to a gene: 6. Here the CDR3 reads CASTERTSGYNEQFF. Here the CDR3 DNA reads TGTGCCAGCACGGAACGGACTAGCGGGTACAATGAGCAGTTCTTC.

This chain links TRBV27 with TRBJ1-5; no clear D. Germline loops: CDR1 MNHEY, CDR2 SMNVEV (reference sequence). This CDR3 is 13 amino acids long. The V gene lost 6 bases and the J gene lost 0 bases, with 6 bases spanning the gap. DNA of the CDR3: TGTGCCAGCAGGACAAATAGCAATCAGCCCCAGCATTTT. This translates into CASRTNSNQPQHF.

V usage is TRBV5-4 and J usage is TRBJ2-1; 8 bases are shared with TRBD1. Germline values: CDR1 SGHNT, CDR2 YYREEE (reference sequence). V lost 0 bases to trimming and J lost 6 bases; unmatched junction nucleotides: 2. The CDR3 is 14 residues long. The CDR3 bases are TGTGCCAGCAGCTTGGGGACAGGGTTCAATGAGCAGTTCTTC. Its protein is CASSLGTGFNEQFF.

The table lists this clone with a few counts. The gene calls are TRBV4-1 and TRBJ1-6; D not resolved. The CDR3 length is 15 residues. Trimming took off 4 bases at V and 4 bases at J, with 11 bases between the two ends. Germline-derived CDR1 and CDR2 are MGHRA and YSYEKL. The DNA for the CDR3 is TGCGCCAGCAGCCTAGAGCAGAAATATAATTCACCCCTCCACTTT. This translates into CASSLEQKYNSPLHF.

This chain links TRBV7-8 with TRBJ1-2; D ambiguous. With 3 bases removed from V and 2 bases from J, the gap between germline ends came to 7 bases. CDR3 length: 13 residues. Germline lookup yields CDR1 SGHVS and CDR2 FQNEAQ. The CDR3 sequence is CASSFPGNYGYTF. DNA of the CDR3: TGTGCCAGCAGCTTCCCGGGGAACTATGGCTACACCTTC.

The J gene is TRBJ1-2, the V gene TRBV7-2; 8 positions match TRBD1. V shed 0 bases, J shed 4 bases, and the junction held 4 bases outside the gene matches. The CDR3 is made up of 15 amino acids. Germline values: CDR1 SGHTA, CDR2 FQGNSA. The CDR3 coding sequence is TGTGCCAGCAGCTTAGCAACAGGGGGAGGCTATGGCTACACCTTC. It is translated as CASSLATGGGYGYTF.

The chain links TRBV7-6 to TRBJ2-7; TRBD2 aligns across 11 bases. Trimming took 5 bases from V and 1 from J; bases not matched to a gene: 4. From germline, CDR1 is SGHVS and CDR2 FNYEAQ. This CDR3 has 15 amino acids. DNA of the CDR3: TGTGCCAGCAGCCATACTAGCGGGAGTTCCTACGAGCAGTACTTC. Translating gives CASSHTSGSSYEQYF.

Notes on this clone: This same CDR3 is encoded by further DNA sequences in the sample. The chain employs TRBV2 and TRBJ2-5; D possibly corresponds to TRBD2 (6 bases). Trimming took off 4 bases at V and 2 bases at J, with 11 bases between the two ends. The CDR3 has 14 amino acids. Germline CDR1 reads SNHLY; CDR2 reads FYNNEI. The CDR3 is CASSGGAGQETQYF. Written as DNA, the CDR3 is TGTGCCAGCAGTGGCGGGGCGGGGCAAGAGACCCAGTACTTC. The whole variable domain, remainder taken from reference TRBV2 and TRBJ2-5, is EPEVTQTPSHQVTQMGQEVILRCVPISNHLYFYWYRQILGQKVEFLVSFYNNEISEKSEIFDDQFSVERPDGSNFTLKIRSTKLEDSAMYFCASSGGAGQETQYFGPGTRLLVL.

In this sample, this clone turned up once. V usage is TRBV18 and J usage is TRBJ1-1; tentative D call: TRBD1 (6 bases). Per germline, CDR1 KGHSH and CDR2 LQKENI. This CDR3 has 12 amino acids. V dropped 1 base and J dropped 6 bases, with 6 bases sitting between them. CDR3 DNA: TGTGCCAGCTCACCACAGGGGGCTGAAGCTTTCTTT. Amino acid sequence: CASSPQGAEAFF.

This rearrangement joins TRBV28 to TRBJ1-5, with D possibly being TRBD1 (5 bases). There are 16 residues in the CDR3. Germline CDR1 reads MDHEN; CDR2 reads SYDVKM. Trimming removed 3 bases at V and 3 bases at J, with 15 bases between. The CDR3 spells CASSFGQGGYNQPQHF. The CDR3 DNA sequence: TGTGCCAGCAGTTTCGGCCAGGGAGGGTACAATCAGCCCCAGCATTTT.

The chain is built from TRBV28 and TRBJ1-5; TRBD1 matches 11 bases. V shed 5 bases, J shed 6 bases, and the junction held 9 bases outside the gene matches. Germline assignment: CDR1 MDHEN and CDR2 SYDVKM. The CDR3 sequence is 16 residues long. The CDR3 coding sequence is TGTGCCAGCAGTGGGGGGGACAGGGGGTATGGTCAGCCCCAGCATTTT. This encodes CASSGGDRGYGQPQHF. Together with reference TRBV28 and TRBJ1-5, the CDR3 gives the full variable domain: DVKVTQSSRYLVKRTGEKVFLECVQDMDHENMFWYRQDPGLGLRLIYFSYDVKMKEKGDIPEGYSVSREKKERFSLILESASTNQTSMYLCASSGGDRGYGQPQHFGDGTRLSIL.

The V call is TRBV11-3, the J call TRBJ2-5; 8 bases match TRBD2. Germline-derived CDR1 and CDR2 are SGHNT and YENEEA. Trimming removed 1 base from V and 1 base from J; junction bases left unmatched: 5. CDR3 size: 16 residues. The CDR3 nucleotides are TGTGCCAGCAGCTTAGGGGTGCGGGGGGTCCAAGAGACCCAGTACTTC. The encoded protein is CASSLGVRGVQETQYF.

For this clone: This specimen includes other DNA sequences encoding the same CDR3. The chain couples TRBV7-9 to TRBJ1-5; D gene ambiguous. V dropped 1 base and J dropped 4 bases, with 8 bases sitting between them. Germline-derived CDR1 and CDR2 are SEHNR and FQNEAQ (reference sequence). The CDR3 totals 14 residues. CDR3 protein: CASSLGEGNQPQHF. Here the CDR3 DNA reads TGTGCCAGCAGCTTAGGGGAGGGAAATCAGCCCCAGCATTTT.

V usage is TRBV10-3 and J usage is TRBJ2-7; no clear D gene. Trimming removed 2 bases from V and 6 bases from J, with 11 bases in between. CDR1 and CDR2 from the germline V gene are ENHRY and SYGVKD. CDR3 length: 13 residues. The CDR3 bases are TGTGCCATCAGTGAGCAGGTGTCAGGCGAGCAGTACTTC. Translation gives CAISEQVSGEQYF.

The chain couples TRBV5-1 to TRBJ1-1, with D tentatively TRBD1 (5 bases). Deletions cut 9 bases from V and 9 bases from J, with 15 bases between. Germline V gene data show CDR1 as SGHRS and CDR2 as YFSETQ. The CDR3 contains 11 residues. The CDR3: CAILGGGKAFF. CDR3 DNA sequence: TGCGCCATCCTTGGGGGGGGGAAAGCTTTCTTT.

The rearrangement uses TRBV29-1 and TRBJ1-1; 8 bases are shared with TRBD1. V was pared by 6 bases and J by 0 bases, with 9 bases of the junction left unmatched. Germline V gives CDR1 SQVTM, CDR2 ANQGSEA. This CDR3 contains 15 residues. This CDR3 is CSVPGQGVLNTEAFF. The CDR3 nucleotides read TGCAGCGTCCCTGGACAGGGTGTCCTGAACACTGAAGCTTTCTTT.

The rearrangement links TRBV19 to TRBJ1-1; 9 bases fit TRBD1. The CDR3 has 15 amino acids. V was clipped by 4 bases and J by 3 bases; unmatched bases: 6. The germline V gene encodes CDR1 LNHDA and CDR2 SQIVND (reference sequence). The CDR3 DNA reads TGTGCCAGTAGTAAAAGGGACAGGGAGGACACTGAAGCTTTCTTT. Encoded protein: CASSKRDREDTEAFF.

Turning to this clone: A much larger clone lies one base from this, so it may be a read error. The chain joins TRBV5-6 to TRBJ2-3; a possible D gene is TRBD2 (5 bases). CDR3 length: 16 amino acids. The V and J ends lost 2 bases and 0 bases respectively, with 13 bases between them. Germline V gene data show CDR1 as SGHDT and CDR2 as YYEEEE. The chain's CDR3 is CASSLFPSISTDTQYF. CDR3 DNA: TGTGCCAGCAGCTTATTTCCTAGCATTAGCACAGATACGCAGTATTTT.

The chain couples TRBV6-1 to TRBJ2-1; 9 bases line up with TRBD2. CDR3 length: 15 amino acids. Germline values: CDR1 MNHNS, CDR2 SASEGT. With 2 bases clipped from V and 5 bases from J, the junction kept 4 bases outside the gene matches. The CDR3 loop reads CASSELVAGDNEQFF. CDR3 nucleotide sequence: TGTGCCAGCAGTGAACTGGTAGCGGGGGACAATGAGCAGTTCTTC.

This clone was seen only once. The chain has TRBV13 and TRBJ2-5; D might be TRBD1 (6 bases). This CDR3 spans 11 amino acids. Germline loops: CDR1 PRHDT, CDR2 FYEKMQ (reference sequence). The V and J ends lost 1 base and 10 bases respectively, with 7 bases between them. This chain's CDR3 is CASSLEQGQYF. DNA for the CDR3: TGTGCCAGCAGCTTAGAACAGGGCCAGTACTTC.

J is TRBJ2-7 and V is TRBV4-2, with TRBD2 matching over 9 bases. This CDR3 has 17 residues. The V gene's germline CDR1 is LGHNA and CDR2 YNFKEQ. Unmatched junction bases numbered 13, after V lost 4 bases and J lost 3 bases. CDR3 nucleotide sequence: TGTGCCAGCAGCCGAGAACAAGGGACTAGCTACAGCTACGAGCAGTACTTC. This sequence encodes CASSREQGTSYSYEQYF.

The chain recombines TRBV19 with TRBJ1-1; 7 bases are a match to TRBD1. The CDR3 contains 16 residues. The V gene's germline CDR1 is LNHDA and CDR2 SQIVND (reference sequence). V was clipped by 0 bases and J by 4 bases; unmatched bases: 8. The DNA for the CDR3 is TGTGCCAGTAGTATAGACGCGACAGGGCGGGGCACTGAAGCTTTCTTT. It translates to CASSIDATGRGTEAFF.

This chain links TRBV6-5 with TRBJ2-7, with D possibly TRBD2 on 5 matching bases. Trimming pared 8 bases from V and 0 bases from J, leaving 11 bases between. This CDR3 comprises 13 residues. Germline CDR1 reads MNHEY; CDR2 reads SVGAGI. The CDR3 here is CASVESGSYEQYF. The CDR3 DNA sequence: TGTGCCAGCGTAGAAAGCGGCTCCTACGAGCAGTACTTC.